The entry that follows covers one TCR beta chain sequence. As yet, its antigen is unknown. The sample comes from a study of cytomegalovirus exposure and HLA in healthy donors. Study background: Among the approximately 420 donors who were genotyped, around 77% fell in the genetic ancestry cluster that is associated with self-reported Caucasian donors.

Researchers ran the PCR with 60 Vbeta and 13 Jbeta primers. Repertoires were generated with immunoSEQ multiplex PCR, while TCRdb's copy carries only in-frame clones and drops some. The table shows over 100,000 clones, with just under 70% occurring only once. Study-wide results and caveats: In a later analysis, an Asian-associated ancestry cluster reportedly showed fewer N-insertions than the roughly 700-donor mean. Researchers counted over 150 TCR beta chains as cytomegalovirus-associated.

At sampling all donors were nominally healthy, likely with unrecorded immune exposures. The length of the CDR3 is 15 residues. The V gene's germline CDR1 is SEHNR and CDR2 FQNEAQ (reference sequence). J gave up 2 bases and V 6 bases, and 8 bases lay outside the gene matches. The material sequenced was PBMCs. The chain uses TRBV7-9 and TRBJ2-5; 8 positions agree with TRBD1. The source is an older woman in good health and CMV-seropositive. Written as DNA, the CDR3 is TGTGCCAGCAGTCCTACAGGGGGGAGACAAGAGACCCAGTACTTC. Translating gives CASSPTGGRQETQYF.